These 24 T cell receptor beta chains came from one sample sequenced in a study of T cell changes during pregnancy in multiple sclerosis. TCRdb's copy holds only in-frame clones and misses some; the assay was immunoSEQ multiplex PCR. The repertoire holds approximately 110,000 clones, about nine tenths seen once, with roughly 3.5% in the top ten. Sequencing used peripheral blood, obtained after pregnancy. All receptors come from a female donor with multiple sclerosis, enrolled in a pregnancy study.

This chain joins TRBV6-5 and TRBJ2-7; unclear D gene. Germline V gene data show CDR1 as MNHEY and CDR2 as SVGAGI. There are 14 residues in the CDR3. The ends were cut back, 7 bases at V and 1 base at J, with 14 bases in the middle. The CDR3 DNA is TGTGCCAGCATGACAACCTCTTTATCCTACGAGCAGTACTTC. As protein: CASMTTSLSYEQYF.

This chain connects TRBV5-4 to TRBJ1-4; the D gene is possibly TRBD1 (6 bases). The V and J ends lost 3 bases and 2 bases respectively, with 11 bases between them. This CDR3 spans 15 amino acids. Germline loops: CDR1 SGHNT, CDR2 YYREEE (reference sequence). For the CDR3, the DNA is TGTGCCAGCAGCTCGGGGGGCGGTACTAATGAAAAACTGTTTTTT. It is translated as CASSSGGGTNEKLFF.

The CDR3 spells CASSVEAGIWETQYF. The CDR3 DNA is TGTGCCAGCAGCGTAGAAGCGGGGATATGGGAGACCCAGTACTTC. The chain couples TRBV9 to TRBJ2-5, with TRBD2 matching 7 bases. Germline V gives CDR1 SGDLS, CDR2 YYNGEE. V lost 0 bases to trimming and J lost 5 bases; unmatched junction nucleotides: 7. CDR3 size: 15 residues.

This sequence joins TRBV19 and TRBJ1-4, with a tentative D call TRBD1 (6 bases). The CDR3 is made up of 15 amino acids. The V end was cut by 0 bases, the J end by 5 bases, with 10 bases between. Germline V CDR1 and CDR2: LNHDA, SQIVND (reference sequence). CDR3 protein: CASSIDRQANEKLFF. The CDR3 DNA reads as TGTGCCAGTAGTATAGATCGACAGGCAAATGAAAAACTGTTTTTT. The variable domain in full, completed from reference TRBV19 and TRBJ1-4, reads DGGITQSPKYLFRKEGQNVTLSCEQNLNHDAMYWYRQDPGQGLRLIYYSQIVNDFQKGDIAEGYSVSREKKESFPLTVTSAQKNPTAFYLCASSIDRQANEKLFFGSGTQLSVL.

The J gene is TRBJ1-2, the V gene TRBV19; D remains unclear. The ends were cut back, 5 bases at V and 5 bases at J, with 18 bases in the middle. The CDR3 spans 15 residues. Per germline, CDR1 LNHDA and CDR2 SQIVND (reference sequence). The CDR3, as DNA: TGTGCCAGTAGTGCATCAACAGCGGCGGGATATGGCTACACCTTC. Translating it yields CASSASTAAGYGYTF.

This clone was seen just once. The chain joins TRBV6-5 to TRBJ2-3; the D gene is possibly TRBD2 (6 bases). Germline V gene sequence: CDR1 MNHEY, CDR2 SVGAGI. The length of the CDR3 is 14 residues. V lost 7 bases and J 0 bases, leaving 11 bases between the germline ends. The CDR3 protein is CASTLGGSTDTQYF. The CDR3 bases are TGTGCCAGCACCCTGGGGGGTAGCACAGATACGCAGTATTTT.

This sequence joins TRBV27 and TRBJ2-5; no clear D. The V gene's germline CDR1 is MNHEY and CDR2 SMNVEV (reference sequence). Trimming took 2 bases from V and 2 from J, leaving 6 bases between them. The CDR3 is 13 amino acids. CDR3 loop: CASSLGQQETQYF. For the CDR3, the DNA is TGTGCCAGCAGTTTAGGCCAGCAAGAGACCCAGTACTTC.

The genes are TRBV11-2 and TRBJ2-7; 10 nucleotides agree with TRBD1. The CDR3 is 13 amino acids. CDR1 is SGHAT, CDR2 FQNNGV, per germline. The trim removed 5 bases at V and 4 bases at J, leaving 2 bases unmatched. The CDR3 bases are TGTGCCAGCAGCCGGGGACAGGGGTACGAGCAGTACTTC. Translation: CASSRGQGYEQYF.

V is TRBV6-5 and J is TRBJ1-2, with D uncertain. The V end was cut by 6 bases, the J end by 4 bases, with 18 bases between. CDR1 and CDR2 (germline): MNHEY, SVGAGI. The CDR3 runs 15 residues. CDR3 loop: CASSQPGGVTYGYTF. DNA of the CDR3: TGTGCCAGCAGCCAACCCGGCGGCGTAACCTATGGCTACACCTTC.

The chain couples TRBV5-8 to TRBJ2-3; D may be TRBD2 (6 bases). The CDR3 is made up of 15 amino acids. The V end was cut by 0 bases, the J end by 3 bases, with 11 bases between. The germline gives CDR1 SGHTS, CDR2 YDEGEE. CDR3 DNA sequence: TGTGCCAGCAGCTTGGGGGGGGTCCGGACAGATACGCAGTATTTT. Protein sequence: CASSLGGVRTDTQYF.

The V call is TRBV29-1, the J call TRBJ1-2; no definite D call. The V end was cut by 3 bases, the J end by 4 bases, with 6 bases between. The CDR3 is 11 amino acids. Germline-derived CDR1 and CDR2 are SQVTM and ANQGSEA. The CDR3 protein is CSVDISYGYTF. The CDR3 DNA reads TGCAGCGTTGATATCTCCTATGGCTACACCTTC.

The gene calls are TRBV30 and TRBJ2-7, with 7 bases that match TRBD2. The J segment lost 3 bases and the V segment lost 5 bases, leaving 10 bases of the junction unmatched. Per germline, CDR1 GTSNPN and CDR2 SVGIG (reference sequence). The CDR3 loop spans 14 amino acids. Here the CDR3 reads CAWGGRGEGYEQYF. The CDR3 nucleotides are TGTGCCTGGGGCGGCCGGGGGGAGGGCTACGAGCAGTACTTC.

The gene calls are TRBV4-2 and TRBJ2-2, with 9 bases lining up with TRBD2. V lost 3 bases, J lost 3 bases, and 14 bases stayed unmatched. The germline gives CDR1 LGHNA, CDR2 YNFKEQ. This CDR3 is built from 19 residues. The CDR3 region has the DNA TGTGCCAGCAGCCACGGTAGGGGATGGAGCGGGGGGCACACCGGGGAGCTGTTTTTT. The encoded protein is CASSHGRGWSGGHTGELFF.

This rearrangement joins TRBV6-1 to TRBJ2-7; the match to TRBD1 covers 7 bases. Trimming cost V 1 base and J 0 bases; bases outside gene matches: 3. The CDR3 consists of 15 residues. Germline values: CDR1 MNHNS, CDR2 SASEGT. The CDR3 loop reads CASSEEQGNSYEQYF. The DNA for the CDR3 is TGTGCCAGCAGTGAAGAACAGGGGAACTCCTACGAGCAGTACTTC.

The chain uses TRBV6-1 and TRBJ2-1, with D tentatively TRBD1 (6 bases). Germline CDR1 MNHNS, CDR2 SASEGT. This CDR3 has 13 residues. The germline V and J ends were trimmed by 2 bases and 7 bases, with 9 bases remaining between them. The CDR3 DNA is TGTGCCAGCAGTGAACAGGGGAGAAATGAGCAGTTCTTC. This codes for CASSEQGRNEQFF.

This sequence joins TRBV7-3 and TRBJ2-7, with 7 bases fitting TRBD1. The CDR3 has 11 amino acids. Germline V gives CDR1 SGHTA, CDR2 FQGTGA. V lost 6 bases to trimming and J lost 6 bases; unmatched junction nucleotides: 2. Here the CDR3 reads CASRGQIEQYF. The CDR3 DNA sequence: TGTGCCAGCAGGGGACAGATCGAGCAGTACTTC.

The chain is built from TRBV6-1 and TRBJ2-7; TRBD2 is a possible D gene (5 bases). The germline V and J ends were trimmed by 4 bases and 4 bases, with 17 bases remaining between them. CDR1 is MNHNS, CDR2 SASEGT, per germline. This CDR3 region has 15 residues. The DNA of the CDR3 is TGTGCCAGCAGTGTAAGCCGGACTCGTAATTACGAGCAGTACTTC. Translation: CASSVSRTRNYEQYF.

The chain has TRBV9 and TRBJ2-3; D remains unclear. Trimming took 3 bases from V and 0 from J, leaving 8 bases between them. CDR1 and CDR2 from the germline V gene are SGDLS and YYNGEE. This CDR3 comprises 14 residues. The CDR3 bases are TGTGCCAGCAGCGGAGTGACTAGCACAGATACGCAGTATTTT. This encodes CASSGVTSTDTQYF. Full variable domain (missing parts from reference TRBV9 and TRBJ2-3): DSGVTQTPKHLITATGQRVTLRCSPRSGDLSVYWYQQSLDQGLQFLIQYYNGEERAKGNILERFSAQQFPDLHSELNLSSLELGDSALYFCASSGVTSTDTQYFGPGTRLTVL.

The chain recombines TRBV29-1 with TRBJ2-2, with a possible D match to TRBD1 (6 bases). Germline V gene lookup returns CDR1 SQVTM and CDR2 ANQGSEA. The CDR3 runs to 13 residues. The V gene lost 8 bases and the J gene lost 5 bases, with 15 bases spanning the gap. The CDR3 nucleotides are TGCAGCATAAAGACAGGTGGGACCGGGGAGCTGTTTTTT. Protein product: CSIKTGGTGELFF.

The rearrangement joins TRBV19 to TRBJ2-1; 13 positions agree with TRBD2. Trimming at V came to 0 bases and at J to 5 bases, leaving 10 bases not matched to a gene. CDR1 and CDR2 (germline): LNHDA, SQIVND (reference sequence). This CDR3 spans 19 amino acids. CDR3 protein: CASSIDREGLAGPNNEQFF. The CDR3 nucleotides read TGTGCCAGTAGTATAGACCGGGAGGGACTAGCGGGGCCAAACAATGAGCAGTTCTTC.

This chain uses TRBV15 with TRBJ1-5; D not resolved. Germline CDR1 and CDR2: LNHNV and YYDKDF (reference sequence). V lost 6 bases to trimming and J lost 4 bases, with 16 bases between them. The CDR3 covers 15 residues. Here the CDR3 reads CATRGGRSRNQPQHF. The CDR3 DNA reads TGTGCCACCAGAGGCGGAAGGTCAAGGAATCAGCCCCAGCATTTT.

This clone was counted once. CDR3: CASSLRDSGEKLFF. CDR3 sequence (DNA): TGCGCCAGCAGCCTAAGGGACAGTGGCGAAAAACTGTTTTTT. V gene TRBV4-1 combines with J gene TRBJ1-4, with 7 bases matching TRBD1. CDR1 is MGHRA, CDR2 YSYEKL, per germline. Trimming removed 4 bases from V and 8 bases from J; junction bases left unmatched: 7. This CDR3 spans 14 amino acids.

The chain employs TRBV15 and TRBJ1-5; 7 bases align to TRBD1. V shed 4 bases, J shed 4 bases, and the junction held 16 bases outside the gene matches. The germline V gene has CDR1 LNHNV and CDR2 YYDKDF (reference sequence). This CDR3 is built from 18 residues. The CDR3 region is CATSNKSFRDSTNQPQHF. CDR3 coding DNA: TGTGCCACCAGCAATAAAAGCTTCCGGGACAGTACGAATCAGCCCCAGCATTTT.

The chain recombines TRBV4-1 with TRBJ2-1; D gene unclear. The CDR3 contains 15 residues. With 7 bases removed from V and 6 bases from J, the gap between germline ends came to 19 bases. Germline V gives CDR1 MGHRA, CDR2 YSYEKL. CDR3 protein: CASTPIFLLVNEQFF. DNA of the CDR3: TGCGCCAGCACTCCAATCTTCTTATTAGTCAATGAGCAGTTCTTC.